One sample yielded the 22 T cell receptor beta chains listed below, sequenced in a study of T cell repertoires in cytomegalovirus infection. TCRdb itself ran the reads through MiXCR, one entry per CDR3 protein. The sample has about 250,000 distinct CDR3 sequences, around an eighth seen once; the top ten hold 1.5% to 2%. Input material: PBMCs. The receptors were gathered from a human donor in good health (CMV status not recorded). Some clones in this sample may be carry-over from other donors' samples.

The table lists this clonotype with many counts. The chain is built from TRBV7-2 and TRBJ1-5, with D perhaps TRBD1 (5 bases). The CDR3 runs 15 residues. Germline CDR1 and CDR2: SGHTA and FQGNSA. Deletions cut 0 bases from V and 6 bases from J, with 12 bases between. CDR3 nucleotides: TGTGCCAGCAGCTTAGCGGGCGGGGGTGGTCAGCCCCAGCATTTT. Amino acid sequence: CASSLAGGGGQPQHF.

This clonotype occurred many times. The gene calls are TRBV7-2 and TRBJ1-6; a possible D gene is TRBD1 (5 bases). CDR3 size: 15 residues. Trimming took off 5 bases at V and 7 bases at J, with 15 bases between the two ends. The germline CDR1 and CDR2 sequences are SGHTA and FQGNSA. The CDR3, as DNA: TGTGCCAGCAGCGGATCCGGGACGGCGAATTCACCCCTCCACTTT. This codes for CASSGSGTANSPLHF.

Ten or more counts support this clonotype. V and J are TRBV29-1 and TRBJ2-6; unclear D gene. Looked up from germline, CDR1 is SQVTM and CDR2 is ANQGSEA. There are 15 residues in the CDR3. V was pared by 4 bases and J by 1 base, with 11 bases between. Here the CDR3 reads CSVVPWGSGANVLTF. CDR3 bases: TGCAGCGTTGTCCCCTGGGGTTCTGGGGCCAACGTCCTGACTTTC.

This clonotype was seen repeatedly, ten times or more. This chain connects TRBV6-5 to TRBJ2-1; D call uncertain. Germline CDR1 and CDR2: MNHEY and SVGAGI. The V end lost 2 bases, the J end lost 7 bases, and 12 bases lay between the germline ends. The length of the CDR3 is 14 residues. CDR3 DNA: TGTGCCAGCAGTTACGTCAGCTGGAAAAATGAGCAGTTCTTC. This sequence encodes CASSYVSWKNEQFF.

In this sample, this clonotype turned up many times. V and J are TRBV19 and TRBJ2-7, with a weak D call TRBD2 (6 bases). Between the trimmed V and J ends, which lost 5 bases and 1 base, there was a span of 9 bases. The germline gives CDR1 LNHDA, CDR2 SQIVND (reference sequence). CDR3 length: 13 residues. The CDR3 is CASSPGLSYEQYF. CDR3 in DNA: TGTGCCAGTAGTCCGGGACTTTCCTACGAGCAGTACTTC.

This clonotype has at least ten counts. The chain uses TRBV7-2 and TRBJ1-6; D ambiguous. CDR1 is SGHTA and CDR2 is FQGNSA in the germline V gene. This CDR3 has 15 amino acids. V gave up 1 base and J gave up 6 bases, with 10 bases separating them. The CDR3, as DNA: TGTGCCAGCAGCTTAGGAATCGTGGGTAATTCACCCCTCCACTTT. Protein sequence: CASSLGIVGNSPLHF.

This clonotype was recorded at least ten times. The chain has TRBV7-2 and TRBJ1-4; D might be TRBD1 (6 bases). From germline, CDR1 is SGHTA and CDR2 FQGNSA. This CDR3 contains 15 residues. V was trimmed by 7 bases and J by 2 bases, leaving 14 bases between them. For the CDR3, the DNA is TGTGCCAGCAAAATAACAGGGTACACTAATGAAAAACTGTTTTTT. Translating gives CASKITGYTNEKLFF.

This clonotype was seen at least ten times. The V call is TRBV7-2, the J call TRBJ2-3, with 8 nucleotides matching TRBD2. Germline CDR1 SGHTA, CDR2 FQGNSA. V lost 2 bases and J lost 2; bases outside the gene matches: 9. The CDR3 has 17 amino acids. DNA of the CDR3: TGTGCCAGCAGCTTATTTGGCGGGGGGTCGTTCACAGATACGCAGTATTTT. It yields the protein CASSLFGGGSFTDTQYF.

This clonotype was detected many times. The CDR3 sequence: CASSYLGRAPGTQYF. The DNA for the CDR3 is TGTGCCAGCAGCTATTTGGGACGGGCCCCAGGGACCCAGTACTTC. The V call is TRBV7-2, the J call TRBJ2-5, with D possibly called TRBD1 or TRBD2 (5 bases each). CDR1 and CDR2 (germline): SGHTA, FQGNSA. V lost 4 bases and J 7 bases, leaving 19 bases between the germline ends. This CDR3 comprises 15 residues.

This chain joins TRBV6-2 or TRBV6-3 and TRBJ2-3; perhaps TRBD2 as D (7 bases). Per the germline V gene, CDR1 is MNHEY and CDR2 is SVGEGT. This CDR3 has 15 amino acids. Trimming left V 8 bases short and J 4 bases short, with 19 bases between. DNA for the CDR3: TGTGCCAGCGCTGACGCGGGGGCCTGGCCAGATACGCAGTATTTT. Its translation is CASADAGAWPDTQYF.

There are many counts of this clonotype. The chain links TRBV7-9 to TRBJ2-1; weak D call: TRBD2 (7 bases). Germline CDR1 SEHNR, CDR2 FQNEAQ (reference sequence). Trimming removed 3 bases at V and 0 bases at J, with 15 bases between. The CDR3 loop spans 17 amino acids. The CDR3 DNA reads TGTGCCAGCAGCTTTGGGGGGGGGGCTTACTCCTACAATGAGCAGTTCTTC. The encoded protein is CASSFGGGAYSYNEQFF.

This clonotype was recorded at least ten times. This chain joins TRBV7-8 and TRBJ2-1; 7 nucleotides align to TRBD1. V shed 5 bases, J shed 5 bases, and the junction held 3 bases outside the gene matches. The CDR3 loop spans 13 amino acids. The germline V gene has CDR1 SGHVS and CDR2 FQNEAQ. This chain's CDR3 is CASSRGQNNEQFF. Here the CDR3 DNA reads TGTGCCAGCAGCAGGGGACAGAACAATGAGCAGTTCTTC.

This clonotype was picked up many times. The rearrangement uses TRBV10-3 and TRBJ2-1; 11 nucleotides agree with TRBD1. CDR3 length equals 15 residues. CDR1 and CDR2 from the germline V gene are ENHRY and SYGVKD. With 3 bases clipped from V and 5 bases from J, the junction kept 3 bases outside the gene matches. CDR3 nucleotides: TGTGCCATCAGTGAAGGGACAGGGGGAAACAATGAGCAGTTCTTC. Translated, it gives CAISEGTGGNNEQFF.

This rearrangement joins TRBV12-3 or TRBV12-4 to TRBJ1-1, with 7 bases lining up with TRBD1. V lost 6 bases to trimming and J lost 1 base; unmatched junction nucleotides: 11. This CDR3 has 16 amino acids. The CDR3 DNA is TGTGCCAGCAGCCGGACAGGTGGGGCATGGAACACTGAAGCTTTCTTT. Translating it yields CASSRTGGAWNTEAFF.

With regard to this clonotype: With a much larger clone just one base away, this may be a read error. The V and J genes are TRBV6-1 and TRBJ2-3; D is uncertain. The CDR3 runs 13 residues. Trimming took 5 bases from V and 1 from J, leaving 7 bases between them. Germline V gene data show CDR1 as MNHNS and CDR2 as SASEGT. The CDR3 reads CASSSGCTDTQYF. The CDR3 coding sequence is TGTGCCAGCAGTTCCGGGTGCACAGATACGCAGTATTTT.

The chain uses TRBV6-1 and TRBJ1-6; D unclear. V lost 6 bases and J lost 4, with 13 bases in between. The CDR3 is made up of 15 amino acids. Per the germline V gene, CDR1 is MNHNS and CDR2 is SASEGT. In nucleotides, the CDR3 is TGTGCCAGCAGCCAGGACCCGGCGTATAATTCACCCCTCCACTTT. Translating it yields CASSQDPAYNSPLHF.

This clonotype has a handful of counts. This sequence joins TRBV6-1 and TRBJ1-2, with 10 positions matching TRBD1. The CDR3 loop spans 16 amino acids. Trimming at V came to 6 bases and at J to 4 bases, leaving 11 bases not matched to a gene. The V gene's germline CDR1 is MNHNS and CDR2 SASEGT. For the CDR3, the DNA is TGTGCCAGCAGCCCCCCGGGACAGGGGTTTTCCTATGGCTACACCTTC. This sequence encodes CASSPPGQGFSYGYTF.

The rearrangement uses TRBV19 and TRBJ2-1; no reliable D call. The V gene's germline CDR1 is LNHDA and CDR2 SQIVND (reference sequence). The length of the CDR3 is 13 residues. The V end was cut by 6 bases, the J end by 6 bases, with 12 bases between. The CDR3 DNA sequence: TGTGCCAGTAGCGCCGAATTGATCAATGAGCAGTTCTTC. Its protein product is CASSAELINEQFF.

This clonotype showed up many times. The chain couples TRBV7-9 to TRBJ1-1; D not resolved. Germline CDR1 and CDR2: SEHNR and FQNEAQ (reference sequence). V was clipped by 7 bases and J by 1 base, with 16 bases between them. This CDR3 contains 15 residues. The CDR3 loop reads CASTPILAGNTEAFF. CDR3 sequence (DNA): TGTGCCAGCACCCCGATTCTGGCAGGGAACACTGAAGCTTTCTTT. Based on the CDR3 plus reference TRBV7-9 and TRBJ1-1, the full variable domain is DTGVSQNPRHKITKRGQNVTFRCDPISEHNRLYWYRQTLGQGPEFLTYFQNEAQLEKSRLLSDRFSAERPKGSFSTLEIQRTEQGDSAMYLCASTPILAGNTEAFFGQGTRLTVV.

This clonotype was picked up many times. The chain employs TRBV12-3 or TRBV12-4 and TRBJ2-2; 9 positions agree with TRBD2. V was pared by 6 bases and J by 6 bases, with 8 bases of the junction left unmatched. The CDR3 extends over 15 amino acids. CDR3 sequence: CASSPSGINSGELFF. CDR3 nucleotides: TGTGCCAGCAGCCCTAGCGGGATTAATTCCGGGGAGCTGTTTTTT.

The V call is TRBV20-1, the J call TRBJ2-4; TRBD2 agrees at 13 bases. After removal of 5 bases from V and 1 base from J, the junction contained 8 bases not matched to a gene. The germline V gene encodes CDR1 DFQATT and CDR2 SNEGSKA (reference sequence). CDR3 length: 17 amino acids. The chain's CDR3 is CSAAKSLAGGAKNIQYF. The CDR3, as DNA: TGCAGTGCTGCAAAATCACTAGCGGGAGGGGCCAAAAACATTCAGTACTTC.

This sequence joins TRBV9 and TRBJ1-5, with a possible D match to TRBD1 (5 bases). CDR3 length equals 14 residues. Germline V CDR1 and CDR2: SGDLS, YYNGEE. Deletions cut 6 bases from V and 5 bases from J, with 15 bases between. CDR3 loop: CASTLGLGDQPQHF. The CDR3 DNA follows: TGTGCCAGCACCTTGGGTTTAGGGGATCAGCCCCAGCATTTT.